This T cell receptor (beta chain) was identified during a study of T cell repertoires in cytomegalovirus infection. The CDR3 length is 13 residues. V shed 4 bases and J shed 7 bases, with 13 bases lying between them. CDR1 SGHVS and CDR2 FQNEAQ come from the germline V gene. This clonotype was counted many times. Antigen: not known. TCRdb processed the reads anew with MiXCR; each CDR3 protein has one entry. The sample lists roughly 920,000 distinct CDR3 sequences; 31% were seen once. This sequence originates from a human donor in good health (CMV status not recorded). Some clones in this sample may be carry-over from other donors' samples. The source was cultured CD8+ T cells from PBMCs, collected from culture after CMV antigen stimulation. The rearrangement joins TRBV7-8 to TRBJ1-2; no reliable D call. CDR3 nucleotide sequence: TGTGCCAGCAGCTCCGAACGGAGGAGTGGCTACACCTTC. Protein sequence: CASSSERRSGYTF.